What follows is one T cell receptor beta chain and its context. Its antigen is undetermined. The PCR ran on 60 Vbeta and 13 Jbeta primers. Profiled with immunoSEQ multiplex PCR; TCRdb holds only in-frame clones, not every one. Of about 160,000 clones in the sample, 65% to 80% were seen once. This CDR3 is 16 amino acids long. Germline V gene data show CDR1 as MNHEY and CDR2 as SVGAGI. Unmatched junction bases numbered 6, after V lost 2 bases and J lost 0 bases. These data are taken from a study of cytomegalovirus exposure and HLA in healthy donors. Study-level findings and limits: Relative to equally common others, HLA-associated TCR beta chains showed greater clonal expansion in a later analysis. Per a prior analysis, the majority of TCR beta V segments were productive roughly 90% or roughly 30% of the time.

The sample taken for sequencing was PBMCs. This sequence originates from a female donor in good health and CMV-seronegative. V gene TRBV6-5 combines with J gene TRBJ1-1, with TRBD1 matching 7 bases. CDR3 coding DNA: TGTGCCAGCAGTTACAGGGCAGGGGGGATGAACACTGAAGCTTTCTTT. This encodes CASSYRAGGMNTEAFF.